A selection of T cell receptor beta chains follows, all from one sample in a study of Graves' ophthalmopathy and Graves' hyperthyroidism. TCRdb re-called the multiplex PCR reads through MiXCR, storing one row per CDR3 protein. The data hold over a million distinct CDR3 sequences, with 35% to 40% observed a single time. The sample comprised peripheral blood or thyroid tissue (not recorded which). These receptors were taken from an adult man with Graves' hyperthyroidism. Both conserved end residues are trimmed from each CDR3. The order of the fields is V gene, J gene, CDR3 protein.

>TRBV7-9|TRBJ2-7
ARDLTGSYEQY
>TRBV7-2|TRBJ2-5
ASSTGQESRY
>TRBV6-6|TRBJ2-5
ASSSQVAQETQY
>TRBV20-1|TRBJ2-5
SAGTSGGLVQETQY
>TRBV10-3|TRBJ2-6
AISYWLRRTTGANVLT
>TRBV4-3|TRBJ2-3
ASSHNVRLDGDTQY
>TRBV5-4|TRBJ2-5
ASGWSGQAKETQY
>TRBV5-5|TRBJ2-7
ASTGTWGEASYEQY
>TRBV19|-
ASSTLAEQF
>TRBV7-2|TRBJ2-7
ASTNPVNSYEQY
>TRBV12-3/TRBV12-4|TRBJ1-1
ASKGEFGNTEAF
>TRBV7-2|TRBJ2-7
ASSLVAGGPSYEQY
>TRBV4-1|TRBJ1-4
ASSQPRQGAQEKLF
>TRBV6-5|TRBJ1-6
ASSYSRQQLSYNSPLH
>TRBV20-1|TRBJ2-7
SAMSMLAGGGTYEQY
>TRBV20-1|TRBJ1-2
SARDLRQDYGYT
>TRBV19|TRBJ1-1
TSSDSLNTEAF
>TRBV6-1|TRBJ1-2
ASSEVRGLLDGYT
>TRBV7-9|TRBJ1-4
ASRSPGGTNEKLF
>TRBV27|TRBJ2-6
ASSLFQAGANVLT
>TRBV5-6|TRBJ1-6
ASSIVGGYPNSPLH
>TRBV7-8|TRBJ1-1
ASSVQKSEAF
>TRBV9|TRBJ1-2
ASSVETGGGYT
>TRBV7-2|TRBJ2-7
ASSLEPSRGSADEQY
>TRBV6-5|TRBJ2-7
ASSPPGRAYEQY
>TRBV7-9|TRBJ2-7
ASSLARTSGNEQY
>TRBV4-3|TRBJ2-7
ASSQDDARVYEQY
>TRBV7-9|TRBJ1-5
ASSLMGPWGNQPQH
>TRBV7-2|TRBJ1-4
ASSLAGHGPNEKLF
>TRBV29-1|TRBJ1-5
SPGQGHQPQH
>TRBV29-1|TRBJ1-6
SVESSRGGSPLH
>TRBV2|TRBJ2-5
ASSRDRHQETQY
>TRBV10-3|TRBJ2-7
AISGVDRGNYEQY
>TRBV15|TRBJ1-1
ATSKSTQGRSRLDTEAF
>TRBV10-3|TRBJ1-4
AISPGQGGEKLF
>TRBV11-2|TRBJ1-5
ASSEGRSQPQH
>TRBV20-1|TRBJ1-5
SEGQGINQPQH
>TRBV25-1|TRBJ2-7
ASSYPQGGGSSLHRYEQY
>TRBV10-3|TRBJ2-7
AISETETSPLY
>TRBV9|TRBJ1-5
ASSVAGGETQH
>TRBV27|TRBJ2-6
ASTSALSGANVLT
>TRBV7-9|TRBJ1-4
ASSGRLATNEKLF
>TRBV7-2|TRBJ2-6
ASRSRQGANVLT
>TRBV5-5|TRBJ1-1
ASSLAYSDWNTEAF
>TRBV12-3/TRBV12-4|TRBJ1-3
ASSYNRERTQRNTIY
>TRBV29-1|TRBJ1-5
SVAGQPNQPQH
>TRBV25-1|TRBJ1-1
ASTQGTGGANTEAF
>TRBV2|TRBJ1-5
ASVGDRYDQPQH
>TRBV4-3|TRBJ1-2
ASSQDWDSFYGYT
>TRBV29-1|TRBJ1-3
SVSLRTGGKSGNTIY
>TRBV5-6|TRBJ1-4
ASSLLTGDREKLF
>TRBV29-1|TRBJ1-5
SVAVGDQPQH
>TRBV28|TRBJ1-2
ASSPSADRGFFYGYT
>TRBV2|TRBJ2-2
ASMKVDRAPPLF
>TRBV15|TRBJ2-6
ATSRDSVAGANVLT
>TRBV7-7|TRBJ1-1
ASSLEQGAEAF
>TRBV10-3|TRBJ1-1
ASGPGTVGTEAF
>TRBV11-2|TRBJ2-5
AWSVLGDQETQY
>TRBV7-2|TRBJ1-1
ASSPSRRGTDTEAF
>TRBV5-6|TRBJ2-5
ASSLKSPQEAQY